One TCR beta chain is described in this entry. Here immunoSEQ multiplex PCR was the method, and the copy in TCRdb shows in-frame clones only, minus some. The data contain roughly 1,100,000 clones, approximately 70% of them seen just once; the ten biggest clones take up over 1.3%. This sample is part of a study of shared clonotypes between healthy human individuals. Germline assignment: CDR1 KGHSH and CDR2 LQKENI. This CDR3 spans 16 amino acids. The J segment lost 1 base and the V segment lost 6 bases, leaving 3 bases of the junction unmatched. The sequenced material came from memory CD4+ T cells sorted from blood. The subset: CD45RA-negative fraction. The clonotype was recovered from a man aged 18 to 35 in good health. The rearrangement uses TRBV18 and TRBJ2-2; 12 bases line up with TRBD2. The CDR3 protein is CASSPTSGRNTGELFF. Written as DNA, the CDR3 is TGTGCCAGCTCCCCGACTAGCGGGAGGAACACCGGGGAGCTGTTTTTT.